This entry is about one T cell receptor (beta chain). Its cognate antigen is unknown. Indicated time point: pre-sensitization, week 0. The treatment here: therapeutic diphenylcyclopropenone sensitization with weekly scalp DPC. The data stem from a study of human T cells and chemical hapten exposure. Overall study results and limits: Alopecia in the donors means their immune response may deviate from healthy people's.

Each CDR3 protein is one row after TCRdb ran MiXCR on the RACE reads. The data show 300,000 to 400,000 distinct CDR3 sequences, about 5.1% seen once. This CDR3 has 12 amino acids. Germline-derived CDR1 and CDR2 are SQVTM and ANQGSEA. V lost 8 bases, J lost 3 bases, and 13 bases lay in between. This receptor was identified in a woman between 45 and 60 years old with alopecia areata. Some clones in this sample may be carry-over from other donors' samples. Specimen: whole blood, collected in connection with sensitization to the hapten diphenylcyclopropenone (DPC). This chain connects TRBV29-1 to TRBJ1-1; possibly TRBD1 for D (5 bases). Here the CDR3 reads CSIPGMDTEAFF. DNA of the CDR3: TGCAGCATCCCAGGGATGGACACTGAAGCTTTCTTT.